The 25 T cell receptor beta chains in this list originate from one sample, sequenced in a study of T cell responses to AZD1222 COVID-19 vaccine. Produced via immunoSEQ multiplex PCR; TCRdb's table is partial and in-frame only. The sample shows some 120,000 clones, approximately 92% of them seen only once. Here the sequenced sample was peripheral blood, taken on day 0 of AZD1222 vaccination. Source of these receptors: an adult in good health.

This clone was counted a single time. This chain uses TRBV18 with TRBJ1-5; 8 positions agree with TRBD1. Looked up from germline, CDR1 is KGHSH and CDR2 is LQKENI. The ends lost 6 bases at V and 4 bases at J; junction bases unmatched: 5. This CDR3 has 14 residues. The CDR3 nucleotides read TGTGCCAGCTCGCTAGACAGGGGTAATCAGCCCCAGCATTTT. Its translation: CASSLDRGNQPQHF.

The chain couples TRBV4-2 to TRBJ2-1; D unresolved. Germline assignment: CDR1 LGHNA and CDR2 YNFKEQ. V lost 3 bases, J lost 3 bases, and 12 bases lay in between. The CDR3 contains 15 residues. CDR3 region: CASSQAPESYNEQFF. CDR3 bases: TGTGCCAGCAGCCAGGCCCCCGAAAGCTACAATGAGCAGTTCTTC.

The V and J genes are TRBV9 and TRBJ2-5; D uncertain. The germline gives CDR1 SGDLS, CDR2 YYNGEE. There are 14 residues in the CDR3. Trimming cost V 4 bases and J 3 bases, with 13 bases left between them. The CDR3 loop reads CASSTHGEEETQYF. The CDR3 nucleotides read TGTGCCAGCAGCACCCACGGCGAAGAAGAGACCCAGTACTTC.

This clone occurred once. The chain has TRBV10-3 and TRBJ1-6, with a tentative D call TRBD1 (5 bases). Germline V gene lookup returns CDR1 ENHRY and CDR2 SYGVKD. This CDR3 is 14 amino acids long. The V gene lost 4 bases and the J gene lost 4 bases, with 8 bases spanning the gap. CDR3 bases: TGTGCCATCAGTGGGAGACAGTATAATTCACCCCTCCACTTT. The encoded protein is CAISGRQYNSPLHF.

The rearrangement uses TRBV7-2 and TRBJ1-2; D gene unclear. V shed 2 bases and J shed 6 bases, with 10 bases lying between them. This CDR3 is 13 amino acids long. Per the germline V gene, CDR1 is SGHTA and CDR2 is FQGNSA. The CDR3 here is CASSLWGGHGYTF. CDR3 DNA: TGTGCCAGCAGCTTATGGGGAGGTCATGGCTACACCTTC.

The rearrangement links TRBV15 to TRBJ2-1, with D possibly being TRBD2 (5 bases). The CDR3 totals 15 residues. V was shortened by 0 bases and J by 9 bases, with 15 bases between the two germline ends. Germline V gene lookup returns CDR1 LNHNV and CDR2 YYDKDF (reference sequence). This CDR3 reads CATSRDREGGGEQFF. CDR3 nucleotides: TGTGCCACCAGCAGAGATCGTGAGGGTGGAGGTGAGCAGTTCTTC.

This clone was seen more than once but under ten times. CDR3 sequence: CAWCHDSREAFF. CDR3 nucleotides: TGTGCCTGGTGCCACGACAGTCGAGAAGCTTTCTTT. This chain connects TRBV30 to TRBJ1-1; perhaps TRBD1 as D (5 bases). Germline assignment: CDR1 GTSNPN and CDR2 SVGIG (reference sequence). V lost 5 bases to trimming and J lost 8 bases, with 15 bases between them. CDR3 size: 12 residues.

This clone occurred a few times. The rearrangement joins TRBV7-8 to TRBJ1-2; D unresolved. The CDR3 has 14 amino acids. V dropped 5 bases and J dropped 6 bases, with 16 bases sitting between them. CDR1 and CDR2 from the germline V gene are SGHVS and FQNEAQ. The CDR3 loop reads CASSPYQPADGYTF. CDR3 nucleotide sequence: TGTGCCAGCAGCCCTTATCAGCCGGCGGATGGCTACACCTTC.

The CDR3 loop reads CAWSFPGPSISGNTIYF. In nucleotides, the CDR3 is TGTGCCTGGAGCTTTCCGGGACCCAGTATCTCTGGAAACACCATATATTTT. V usage is TRBV30 and J usage is TRBJ1-3; tentative D call: TRBD1 (5 bases). The germline gives CDR1 GTSNPN, CDR2 SVGIG (reference sequence). The CDR3 has 17 residues. V dropped 3 bases and J dropped 0 bases, with 18 bases sitting between them.

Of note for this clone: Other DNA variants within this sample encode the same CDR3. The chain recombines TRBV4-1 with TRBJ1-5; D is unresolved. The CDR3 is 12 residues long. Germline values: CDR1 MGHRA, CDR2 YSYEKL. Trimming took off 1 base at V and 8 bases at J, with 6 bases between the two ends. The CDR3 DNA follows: TGCGCCAGCAGCCAAGGCGGGGAGCCCCAGCATTTT. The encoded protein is CASSQGGEPQHF.

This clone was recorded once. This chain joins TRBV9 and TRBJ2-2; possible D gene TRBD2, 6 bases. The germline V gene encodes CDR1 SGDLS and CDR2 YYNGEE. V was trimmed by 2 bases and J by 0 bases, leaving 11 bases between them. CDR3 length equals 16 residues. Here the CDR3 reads CASSVSGSANTGELFF. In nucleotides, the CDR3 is TGTGCCAGCAGCGTCTCCGGGAGCGCGAACACCGGGGAGCTGTTTTTT.

CDR3 sequence reads: CASSPHGTDAGNTIYF. In nucleotides, the CDR3 is TGTGCCAGCTCACCGCACGGGACAGACGCTGGAAACACCATATATTTT. This chain uses TRBV18 with TRBJ1-3; 7 bases fit TRBD1. The V gene end was trimmed by 3 bases and the J gene end by 2 bases; junction bases not matched to a gene: 7. CDR3 length equals 16 residues. In germline, CDR1 is KGHSH, CDR2 LQKENI.

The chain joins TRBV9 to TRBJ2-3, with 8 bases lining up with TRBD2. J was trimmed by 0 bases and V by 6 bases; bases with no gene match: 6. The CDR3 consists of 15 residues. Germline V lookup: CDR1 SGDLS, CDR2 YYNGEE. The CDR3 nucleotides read TGTGCCAGCACCGCTAGCGGGTGGAGCACAGATACGCAGTATTTT. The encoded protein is CASTASGWSTDTQYF.

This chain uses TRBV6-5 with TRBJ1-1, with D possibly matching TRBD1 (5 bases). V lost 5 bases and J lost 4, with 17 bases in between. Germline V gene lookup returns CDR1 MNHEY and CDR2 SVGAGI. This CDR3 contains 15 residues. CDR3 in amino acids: CASSRQGLSFTEAFF. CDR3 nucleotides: TGTGCCAGCAGTCGCCAGGGCCTGAGTTTCACTGAAGCTTTCTTT.

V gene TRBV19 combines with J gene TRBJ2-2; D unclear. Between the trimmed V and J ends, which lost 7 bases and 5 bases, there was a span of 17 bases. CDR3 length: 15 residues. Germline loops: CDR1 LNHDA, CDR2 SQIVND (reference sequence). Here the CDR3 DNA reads TGTGCCAGTATGGGATCGGGTATAATGACCGGGGAGCTGTTTTTT. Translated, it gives CASMGSGIMTGELFF. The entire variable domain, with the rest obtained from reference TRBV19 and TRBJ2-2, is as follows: DGGITQSPKYLFRKEGQNVTLSCEQNLNHDAMYWYRQDPGQGLRLIYYSQIVNDFQKGDIAEGYSVSREKKESFPLTVTSAQKNPTAFYLCASMGSGIMTGELFFGEGSRLTVL.

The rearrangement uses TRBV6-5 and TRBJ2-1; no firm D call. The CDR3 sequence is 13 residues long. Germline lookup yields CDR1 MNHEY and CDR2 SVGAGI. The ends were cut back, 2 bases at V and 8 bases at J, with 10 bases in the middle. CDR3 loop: CASSYGFHDEQFF. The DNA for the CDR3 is TGTGCCAGCAGTTACGGGTTTCACGATGAGCAGTTCTTC.

In DNA, the CDR3 is TGTGCCAGCAGCTTAGCGGGAACAGGGGGTGATGGCTACACCTTC. It specifies CASSLAGTGGDGYTF. The J gene is TRBJ1-2, the V gene TRBV7-9; TRBD1 matches at 8 bases. Trimming removed 0 bases from V and 6 bases from J; junction bases left unmatched: 6. CDR3 length: 15 amino acids. Germline V gene sequence: CDR1 SEHNR, CDR2 FQNEAQ (reference sequence).

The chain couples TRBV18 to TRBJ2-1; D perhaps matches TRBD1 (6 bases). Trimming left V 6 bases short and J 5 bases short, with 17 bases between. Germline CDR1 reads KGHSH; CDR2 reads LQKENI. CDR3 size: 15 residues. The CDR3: CASSASWGQDNEQFF. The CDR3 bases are TGTGCCAGCTCTGCAAGTTGGGGGCAAGACAATGAGCAGTTCTTC.

The CDR3 DNA reads as TGCGCCAGCAGCCAAGAAGGAGCGGGAGAGGGCAATGAGCAGTTCTTC. The encoded protein is CASSQEGAGEGNEQFF. The chain joins TRBV4-1 to TRBJ2-1, with TRBD2 matching 8 bases. This CDR3 region has 16 residues. Germline V CDR1 and CDR2: MGHRA, YSYEKL. The junction had 7 bases not matched to a gene; V was cut back by 0 bases and J by 6 bases.

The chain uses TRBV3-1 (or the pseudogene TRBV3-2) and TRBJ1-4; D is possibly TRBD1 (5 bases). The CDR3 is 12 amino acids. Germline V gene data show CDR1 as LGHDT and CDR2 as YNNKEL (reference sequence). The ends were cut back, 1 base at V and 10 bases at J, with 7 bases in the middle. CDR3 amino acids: CASSQGDGKLFF. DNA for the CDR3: TGTGCCAGCAGCCAAGGGGACGGAAAACTGTTTTTT.

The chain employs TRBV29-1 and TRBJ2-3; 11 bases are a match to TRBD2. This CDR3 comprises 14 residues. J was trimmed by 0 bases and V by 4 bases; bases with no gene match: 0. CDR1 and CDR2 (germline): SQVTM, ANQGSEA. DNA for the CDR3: TGCAGCGTTGGACTAGCGGGAAGCACAGATACGCAGTATTTT. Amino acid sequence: CSVGLAGSTDTQYF.

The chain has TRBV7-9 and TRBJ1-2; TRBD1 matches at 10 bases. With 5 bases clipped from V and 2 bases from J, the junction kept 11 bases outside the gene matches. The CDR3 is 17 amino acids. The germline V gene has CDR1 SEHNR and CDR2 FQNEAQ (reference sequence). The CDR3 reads CASSPRDRGLQNYGYTF. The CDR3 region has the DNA TGTGCCAGCAGCCCCCGGGACAGGGGTTTACAGAACTATGGCTACACCTTC.

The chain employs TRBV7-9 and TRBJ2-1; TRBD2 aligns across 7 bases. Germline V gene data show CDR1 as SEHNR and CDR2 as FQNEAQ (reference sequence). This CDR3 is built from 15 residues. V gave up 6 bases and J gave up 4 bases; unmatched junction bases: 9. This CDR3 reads CASRITREGYNEQFF. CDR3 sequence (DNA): TGTGCCAGCAGGATTACGAGGGAGGGTTACAATGAGCAGTTCTTC. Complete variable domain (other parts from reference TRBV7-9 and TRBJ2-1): DTGVSQNPRHKITKRGQNVTFRCDPISEHNRLYWYRQTLGQGPEFLTYFQNEAQLEKSRLLSDRFSAERPKGSFSTLEIQRTEQGDSAMYLCASRITREGYNEQFFGPGTRLTVL.

The CDR3 loop is CASSPTGAFSTQYF. The CDR3 DNA is TGTGCCAGCAGCCCGACGGGGGCCTTCTCGACGCAGTATTTT. The rearrangement uses TRBV7-3 and TRBJ2-3; perhaps D is TRBD1 or TRBD2 (6 bases each). CDR1 and CDR2 (germline): SGHTA, FQGTGA. V was trimmed by 5 bases and J by 9 bases, leaving 18 bases between them. The CDR3 spans 14 residues.

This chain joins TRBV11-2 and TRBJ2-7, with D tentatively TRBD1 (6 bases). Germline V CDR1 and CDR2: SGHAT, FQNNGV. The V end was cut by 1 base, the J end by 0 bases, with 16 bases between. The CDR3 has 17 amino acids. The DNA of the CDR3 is TGTGCCAGCAGCTTAGGCTTCACCGGGACAACCTCCTACGAGCAGTACTTC. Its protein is CASSLGFTGTTSYEQYF.